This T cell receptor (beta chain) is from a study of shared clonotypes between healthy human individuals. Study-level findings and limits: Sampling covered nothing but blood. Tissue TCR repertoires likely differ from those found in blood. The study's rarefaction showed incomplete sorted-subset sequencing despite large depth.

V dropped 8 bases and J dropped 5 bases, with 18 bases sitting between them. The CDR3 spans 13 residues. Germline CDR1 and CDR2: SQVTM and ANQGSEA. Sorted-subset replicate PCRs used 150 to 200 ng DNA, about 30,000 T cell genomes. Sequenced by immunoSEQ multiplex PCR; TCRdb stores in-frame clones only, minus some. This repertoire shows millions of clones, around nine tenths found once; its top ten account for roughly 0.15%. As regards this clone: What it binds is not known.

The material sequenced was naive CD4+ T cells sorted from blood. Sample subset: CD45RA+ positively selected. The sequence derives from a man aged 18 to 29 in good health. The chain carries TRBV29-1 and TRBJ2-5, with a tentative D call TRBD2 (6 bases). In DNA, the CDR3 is TGCAGCTTCCGGGAAGGTCGGGAGGAGACCCAGTACTTC. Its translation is CSFREGREETQYF.